The entry below describes one T cell receptor (beta chain). This CDR3 is 11 amino acids long. Germline V gives CDR1 GTSNPN, CDR2 SVGIG (reference sequence). These data come from a study of cytomegalovirus exposure and HLA in healthy donors. Vbeta (60) and Jbeta (13) primers were used in the PCR. The data were produced by immunoSEQ multiplex PCR, yet TCRdb's version contains in-frame clones alone and is incomplete. Altogether just over 85,000 clones are present, 76% being singletons, with the ten largest covering around 2.9%. The specimen was PBMCs. V usage is TRBV30 and J usage is TRBJ2-1; D is unresolved. The receptor's source is a man aged 40-49 years in good health and CMV-seronegative. The CDR3 nucleotides are TGTGCTCTCCTAGCCTACAATGAGCAGTTCTTC. This sequence encodes CALLAYNEQFF.